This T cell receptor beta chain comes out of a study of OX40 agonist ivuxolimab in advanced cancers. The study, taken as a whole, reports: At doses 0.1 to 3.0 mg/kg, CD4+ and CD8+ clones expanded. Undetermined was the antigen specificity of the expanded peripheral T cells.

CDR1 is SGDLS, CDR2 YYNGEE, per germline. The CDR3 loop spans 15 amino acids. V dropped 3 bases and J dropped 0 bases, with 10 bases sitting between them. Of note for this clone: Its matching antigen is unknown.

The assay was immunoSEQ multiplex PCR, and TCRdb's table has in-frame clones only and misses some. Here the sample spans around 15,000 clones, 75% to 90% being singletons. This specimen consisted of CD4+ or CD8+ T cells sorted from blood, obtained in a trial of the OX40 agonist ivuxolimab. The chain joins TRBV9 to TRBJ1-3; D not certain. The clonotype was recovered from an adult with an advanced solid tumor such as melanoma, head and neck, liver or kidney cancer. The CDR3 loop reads CASSAAGSSGNTIYF. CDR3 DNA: TGTGCCAGCAGCGCCGCCGGGAGCTCTGGAAACACCATATATTTT.